This entry lists 29 T cell receptor beta chains sequenced from one sample in a study of blood T cell repertoires in COVID-19. Data came from immunoSEQ multiplex PCR; TCRdb stores just in-frame clones and leaves some out. The sample shows about 300,000 clones, 83% of them seen only once. Sequenced: peripheral blood. Receptors originate from a woman in her forties or fifties who had recovered from COVID-19.

V gene TRBV3-1 (or the pseudogene TRBV3-2) combines with J gene TRBJ2-5, with no clear D. The CDR3 has 12 amino acids. CDR1 and CDR2 from the germline V gene are LGHDT and YNNKEL (reference sequence). Trimming left V 4 bases short and J 2 bases short, with 5 bases between. CDR3 in amino acids: CASSPLQETQYF. The DNA of the CDR3 is TGTGCCAGCAGCCCCCTGCAAGAGACCCAGTACTTC.

This chain joins TRBV4-1 and TRBJ2-5; perhaps TRBD2 as D (6 bases). The V and J ends lost 5 bases and 1 base respectively, with 14 bases between them. The CDR3 is made up of 15 amino acids. From germline, CDR1 is MGHRA and CDR2 YSYEKL. The DNA of the CDR3 is TGCGCCAGCAGCAAAAGCGGGCACTCCCAAGAGACCCAGTACTTC. Amino acid sequence: CASSKSGHSQETQYF.

V is TRBV10-3 and J is TRBJ1-6; D not resolved. V dropped 3 bases and J dropped 7 bases, with 13 bases sitting between them. This CDR3 has 15 residues. Per the germline V gene, CDR1 is ENHRY and CDR2 is SYGVKD. CDR3 DNA sequence: TGTGCCATCAGTGATCCTTGGAGGGAGAATTCACCCCTCCACTTT. Its protein is CAISDPWRENSPLHF.

The J gene is TRBJ2-3, the V gene TRBV28, with TRBD2 as a possible D gene (5 bases). This CDR3 spans 15 amino acids. Germline V gene data show CDR1 as MDHEN and CDR2 as SYDVKM. V was shortened by 3 bases and J by 7 bases, with 17 bases between the two germline ends. The CDR3 DNA reads as TGTGCCAGCAGTTTCTCCACTAGGGTGGGAAATACGCAGTATTTT. Protein: CASSFSTRVGNTQYF. Full variable domain (remainder filled in from reference TRBV28 and TRBJ2-3): DVKVTQSSRYLVKRTGEKVFLECVQDMDHENMFWYRQDPGLGLRLIYFSYDVKMKEKGDIPEGYSVSREKKERFSLILESASTNQTSMYLCASSFSTRVGNTQYFGPGTRLTVL.

The J gene is TRBJ1-5, the V gene TRBV7-9, with D possibly TRBD1 on 6 matching bases. CDR1 and CDR2 (germline): SEHNR, FQNEAQ (reference sequence). V lost 1 base and J lost 3, with 10 bases in between. This CDR3 is built from 15 residues. The CDR3 bases are TGTGCCAGCAGCTTAGGAACAGGGCACAATCAGCCCCAGCATTTT. Encoded protein: CASSLGTGHNQPQHF.

In the case of this clone: At the DNA level, this CDR3 is encoded by other sequences in the same sample as well. The J gene is TRBJ2-5, the V gene TRBV19; D uncertain. V was clipped by 1 base and J by 1 base, with 4 bases between them. The CDR3 contains 13 residues. The germline V gene has CDR1 LNHDA and CDR2 SQIVND (reference sequence). CDR3 in amino acids: CASSIGSQETQYF. In DNA form, the CDR3 reads TGTGCCAGTAGTATAGGCAGCCAAGAGACCCAGTACTTC.

The table lists this clone with a few counts. The chain employs TRBV27 and TRBJ2-4; 7 bases are shared with TRBD2. Trimming at V came to 5 bases and at J to 6 bases, leaving 13 bases not matched to a gene. This CDR3 region has 16 residues. Germline lookup yields CDR1 MNHEY and CDR2 SMNVEV (reference sequence). The CDR3 DNA reads TGTGCCAGCAGTCCACAAATGACTAGCTATAGAAACATTCAGTACTTC. Its translation: CASSPQMTSYRNIQYF.

The rearrangement joins TRBV28 to TRBJ1-5; 11 bases fit TRBD1. This CDR3 has 15 amino acids. Germline V gene sequence: CDR1 MDHEN, CDR2 SYDVKM. V lost 6 bases, J lost 7 bases, and 8 bases stayed unmatched. The CDR3 DNA is TGTGCCAGCAGGGAACCGGGACAGGGGGAACAGCCCCAGCATTTT. Translation: CASREPGQGEQPQHF. The full variable domain, its missing parts supplied by reference TRBV28 and TRBJ1-5, is DVKVTQSSRYLVKRTGEKVFLECVQDMDHENMFWYRQDPGLGLRLIYFSYDVKMKEKGDIPEGYSVSREKKERFSLILESASTNQTSMYLCASREPGQGEQPQHFGDGTRLSIL.

V is TRBV7-6 and J is TRBJ1-1; tentative D call: TRBD1 (5 bases). Germline V CDR1 and CDR2: SGHVS, FNYEAQ. The CDR3 spans 16 residues. The V end was cut by 6 bases, the J end by 3 bases, with 20 bases between. The CDR3 spells CASRGQPIRLYTEAFF. The DNA of the CDR3 is TGTGCCAGCAGGGGGCAGCCTATACGGCTATACACTGAAGCTTTCTTT.

The V call is TRBV3-1 (or the pseudogene TRBV3-2), the J call TRBJ2-7; D might be TRBD2 (5 bases). The CDR3 loop spans 12 amino acids. Trimming pared 3 bases from V and 2 bases from J, leaving 5 bases between. CDR1 is LGHDT and CDR2 is YNNKEL in the germline V gene (reference sequence). The CDR3 here is CASSQRAYEQYF. In DNA, the CDR3 is TGTGCCAGCAGCCAGAGGGCCTACGAGCAGTACTTC.

This chain links TRBV7-9 with TRBJ2-1; TRBD2 is a possible D gene (6 bases). CDR3 size: 14 residues. V shed 1 base and J shed 8 bases, with 12 bases lying between them. Germline V lookup: CDR1 SEHNR, CDR2 FQNEAQ (reference sequence). This CDR3 is CASSLGGRRDEQFF. In DNA form, the CDR3 reads TGTGCCAGCAGCTTAGGGGGCAGGAGGGATGAGCAGTTCTTC.

The chain uses TRBV27 and TRBJ2-2, with D tentatively TRBD1 (6 bases). The V end was cut by 5 bases, the J end by 0 bases, with 7 bases between. This CDR3 has 14 amino acids. Germline assignment: CDR1 MNHEY and CDR2 SMNVEV (reference sequence). Here the CDR3 reads CASSQGTNTGELFF. CDR3 DNA: TGTGCCAGCAGTCAGGGGACGAACACCGGGGAGCTGTTTTTT.

The rearrangement uses TRBV7-9 and TRBJ2-7; tentative D call: TRBD1 (5 bases). This CDR3 is 14 amino acids long. V was shortened by 5 bases and J by 5 bases, with 16 bases between the two germline ends. The germline V gene encodes CDR1 SEHNR and CDR2 FQNEAQ (reference sequence). DNA for the CDR3: TGTGCCAGCAGCCCACGGGTCAGGGTCAACGAGCAGTACTTC. Encoded protein: CASSPRVRVNEQYF. The full variable domain, rest sourced from reference TRBV7-9 and TRBJ2-7, is DTGVSQNPRHKITKRGQNVTFRCDPISEHNRLYWYRQTLGQGPEFLTYFQNEAQLEKSRLLSDRFSAERPKGSFSTLEIQRTEQGDSAMYLCASSPRVRVNEQYFGPGTRLTVT.

The V call is TRBV3-1 (or the pseudogene TRBV3-2), the J call TRBJ1-2; maybe TRBD1 (5 bases). The CDR3 covers 15 residues. CDR1 is LGHDT and CDR2 is YNNKEL in the germline V gene (reference sequence). V shed 2 bases and J shed 0 bases, with 10 bases lying between them. The DNA for the CDR3 is TGTGCCAGCAGCCAAAGGAACAGGTCTAACTATGGCTACACCTTC. Translated, it gives CASSQRNRSNYGYTF.

This sequence joins TRBV7-3 and TRBJ2-3, with TRBD2 identical over 7 bases. Germline loops: CDR1 SGHTA, CDR2 FQGTGA. The CDR3 length is 15 residues. Germline trimming cut 4 bases from V and 6 bases from J; bases unmatched to any gene: 10. CDR3 residues: CASSSVAGLGDTQYF. The DNA of the CDR3 is TGTGCCAGCAGCTCAGTAGCGGGCCTAGGGGATACGCAGTATTTT.

The chain uses TRBV4-1 and TRBJ2-1; 14 bases match TRBD2. The germline gives CDR1 MGHRA, CDR2 YSYEKL. Trimming removed 4 bases from V and 8 bases from J; junction bases left unmatched: 4. There are 15 residues in the CDR3. The CDR3 region is CASSRLAGGRDEQFF. Here the CDR3 DNA reads TGCGCCAGCAGCCGACTAGCGGGGGGGCGGGATGAGCAGTTCTTC.

This chain joins TRBV2 and TRBJ2-7, with D maybe TRBD2 (5 bases). V was shortened by 8 bases and J by 7 bases, with 18 bases between the two germline ends. Germline lookup yields CDR1 SNHLY and CDR2 FYNNEI. The length of the CDR3 is 13 residues. CDR3: CASSVGSTGEQYF. In DNA form, the CDR3 reads TGTGCCAGCTCGGTAGGGTCGACGGGAGAGCAGTACTTC. The whole variable domain, filled in from reference TRBV2 and TRBJ2-7, reads EPEVTQTPSHQVTQMGQEVILRCVPISNHLYFYWYRQILGQKVEFLVSFYNNEISEKSEIFDDQFSVERPDGSNFTLKIRSTKLEDSAMYFCASSVGSTGEQYFGPGTRLTVT.

This CDR3 reads CASSIIADQPQHF. The DNA for the CDR3 is TGTGCCAGTAGTATCATCGCGGATCAGCCCCAGCATTTT. This sequence joins TRBV19 and TRBJ1-5; D unclear. Deletions cut 3 bases from V and 5 bases from J, with 8 bases between. The CDR3 sequence is 13 residues long. Germline V CDR1 and CDR2: LNHDA, SQIVND (reference sequence).

This clone was observed a few times. This rearrangement joins TRBV19 to TRBJ1-1, with D possibly matching TRBD1 (6 bases). The germline V and J ends were trimmed by 2 bases and 6 bases, with 16 bases remaining between them. CDR1 LNHDA and CDR2 SQIVND come from the germline V gene (reference sequence). There are 15 residues in the CDR3. The CDR3 DNA sequence: TGTGCCAGTAGTATACCCCCACTAGAGGGGGCTGAAGCTTTCTTT. This translates into CASSIPPLEGAEAFF.

The chain recombines TRBV2 with TRBJ1-2, with TRBD1 matching over 7 bases. The CDR3 sequence is 13 residues long. V was clipped by 5 bases and J by 14 bases; unmatched bases: 14. Germline CDR1 is SNHLY and CDR2 is FYNNEI. The CDR3, as DNA: TGTGCCAGCAGTCAAGAGTCCGGGACAGAGCCTACCTTC. This translates into CASSQESGTEPTF. The full variable domain, its missing parts supplied by reference TRBV2 and TRBJ1-2, is EPEVTQTPSHQVTQMGQEVILRCVPISNHLYFYWYRQILGQKVEFLVSFYNNEISEKSEIFDDQFSVERPDGSNFTLKIRSTKLEDSAMYFCASSQESGTEPTFGSGTRLTVV.

The chain combines TRBV5-6 with TRBJ2-5, with 9 bases identical to TRBD2. Germline lookup yields CDR1 SGHDT and CDR2 YYEEEE. Trimming took 6 bases from V and 1 from J; bases not matched to a gene: 1. CDR3 length: 13 residues. The CDR3 DNA reads as TGTGCCAGCACGACTAGCGGCCAAGAGACCCAGTACTTC. Translated: CASTTSGQETQYF.

Note on this clone: Distinct nucleotide sequences in the sample also encode this CDR3. V is TRBV28 and J is TRBJ1-2, with 8 bases lining up with TRBD1. With 5 bases clipped from V and 2 bases from J, the junction kept 4 bases outside the gene matches. The V gene's germline CDR1 is MDHEN and CDR2 SYDVKM. CDR3 size: 14 residues. CDR3 nucleotide sequence: TGTGCCAGCAGTAGCGGACAGGGCAACTATGGCTACACCTTC. This sequence encodes CASSSGQGNYGYTF.

The J gene is TRBJ2-5, the V gene TRBV30, with D tentatively TRBD1 (5 bases). Trimming stripped 0 bases from V and 5 bases from J, with 13 bases between. The CDR3 is 14 residues long. Germline CDR1 is GTSNPN and CDR2 is SVGIG (reference sequence). The CDR3 spells CAWSVRGAGETQYF. CDR3 coding DNA: TGTGCCTGGAGTGTACGTGGGGCCGGGGAGACCCAGTACTTC.

In this sample, this clone turned up a few times. The rearrangement joins TRBV28 to TRBJ1-1, with 7 bases fitting TRBD1. The V and J ends lost 6 bases and 3 bases, in that order; junction bases with no gene match: 7. This CDR3 contains 14 residues. Germline V CDR1 and CDR2: MDHEN, SYDVKM. CDR3 loop: CASSSDRTDTEAFF. CDR3 DNA: TGTGCCAGCAGCTCGGACAGGACGGACACTGAAGCTTTCTTT.

The V gene is TRBV7-3, the J gene TRBJ2-6; D not resolved. This CDR3 is 16 amino acids long. The V and J ends lost 4 bases and 1 base respectively, with 11 bases between them. Per the germline V gene, CDR1 is SGHTA and CDR2 is FQGTGA. The CDR3 loop reads CASSSFLESGANVLTF. The CDR3 DNA follows: TGTGCCAGCAGCTCATTTCTAGAGTCTGGGGCCAACGTCCTGACTTTC.

The genes are TRBV28 and TRBJ1-1, with TRBD1 matching over 7 bases. V dropped 11 bases and J dropped 10; count of bases not matched to a gene: 7. Germline V gene data show CDR1 as MDHEN and CDR2 as SYDVKM. The CDR3 loop spans 10 amino acids. CDR3 in DNA: TGTGCCTCGGGTTACAGGGGAGCTTTCTTT. As protein: CASGYRGAFF.

The V gene is TRBV7-2, the J gene TRBJ2-5; D is possibly TRBD2 (5 bases). Trimming took off 5 bases at V and 2 bases at J, with 12 bases between the two ends. CDR3 length: 14 residues. CDR1 SGHTA and CDR2 FQGNSA come from the germline V gene. This CDR3 reads CASSQERIQETQYF. Here the CDR3 DNA reads TGTGCCAGCAGCCAAGAGCGGATTCAAGAGACCCAGTACTTC.

The CDR3 nucleotides read TGTGCCAGCAGCGGGAGGAATGAGCAGTTCTTC. It specifies CASSGRNEQFF. The J gene is TRBJ2-1, the V gene TRBV7-9, with D perhaps TRBD2 (6 bases). Germline CDR1 and CDR2: SEHNR and FQNEAQ (reference sequence). The CDR3 contains 11 residues. Between the trimmed V and J ends, which lost 5 bases and 7 bases, there was a span of 6 bases.

The table lists this clone with a count of one. This rearrangement joins TRBV5-1 to TRBJ2-5, with D perhaps TRBD1 (6 bases). Trimming stripped 0 bases from V and 6 bases from J, with 12 bases between. Germline CDR1 and CDR2: SGHRS and YFSETQ. CDR3 length equals 14 residues. CDR3 DNA sequence: TGCGCCAGCAGCTTGGCGAGGCAGGGGAAGACCCAGTACTTC. Its translation: CASSLARQGKTQYF.